The present entry profiles one TCR beta chain with its context. Its matching antigen is unknown. The data are from a study of beta chain features in type 1 diabetes. Study details: No age, gender or cell yield differences were seen between patients and healthy donors. Findings and limits, study-wide: A moderate, significant TCRB CDR3 shortening appeared in type 1 diabetes across four CD4+ subsets.

What was sequenced were expressed TCRB transcripts, since all of the isolated RNA had been reverse transcribed. The data were produced by immunoSEQ multiplex PCR, yet TCRdb's version contains in-frame clones alone and is incomplete. The repertoire includes 120,000 to 150,000 clones, roughly an eighth of them detected once, and under 1.5% sits in the top ten. Researchers reported sorting CD4+ naive, central memory, regulatory and stem cell-like memory cells via CD45RO/CCR7/CD25/CD127/CD95/CD27. The V gene lost 2 bases and the J gene lost 4 bases, with 11 bases spanning the gap. Germline lookup yields CDR1 LNHNV and CDR2 YYDKDF (reference sequence). The CDR3 extends over 14 amino acids.

The chain employs TRBV15 and TRBJ1-2, with a weak D call TRBD1 (6 bases). Sequenced material: central memory CD4+ T cells from blood. The source of this sequence is a man between 18 and 29 years old with type 1 diabetes. In nucleotides, the CDR3 is TGTGCCACCAGCAGATCCGGGACACCCTATGGCTACACCTTC. Encoded protein: CATSRSGTPYGYTF.